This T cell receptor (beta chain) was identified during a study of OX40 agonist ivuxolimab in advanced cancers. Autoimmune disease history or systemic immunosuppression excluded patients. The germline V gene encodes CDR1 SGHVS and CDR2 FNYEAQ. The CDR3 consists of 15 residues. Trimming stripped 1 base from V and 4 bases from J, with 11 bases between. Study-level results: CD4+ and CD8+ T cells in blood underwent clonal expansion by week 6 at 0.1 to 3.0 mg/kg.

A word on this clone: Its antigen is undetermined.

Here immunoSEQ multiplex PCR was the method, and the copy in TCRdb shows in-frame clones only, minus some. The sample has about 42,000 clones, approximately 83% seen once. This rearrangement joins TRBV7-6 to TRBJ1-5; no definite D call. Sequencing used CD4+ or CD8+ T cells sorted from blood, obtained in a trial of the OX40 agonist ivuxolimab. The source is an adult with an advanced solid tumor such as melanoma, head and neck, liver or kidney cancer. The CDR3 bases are TGTGCCAGCAGCTTAGATAGTGGAGTAAATCAGCCCCAGCATTTT. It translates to CASSLDSGVNQPQHF.